These 9 T cell receptor beta chains were all obtained from the same sample, sequenced in a study of tumor-infiltrating lymphocytes in localized non-small cell lung cancer. Produced via immunoSEQ multiplex PCR; TCRdb's table is partial and in-frame only. Seen here are about 9,800 clones, roughly three quarters observed once, and the top ten hold about a fifth. The sequencing input was lung tumor tissue. The source is a human donor with non-small cell lung cancer.

The chain has TRBV5-6 and TRBJ2-2; TRBD2 might be the D (6 bases). Looked up from germline, CDR1 is SGHDT and CDR2 is YYEEEE. The CDR3 sequence is 13 residues long. V was clipped by 4 bases and J by 7 bases, with 11 bases between them. CDR3 residues: CASSPLGGGELFF. In DNA, the CDR3 is TGTGCCAGCAGCCCCTTGGGAGGCGGGGAGCTGTTTTTT.

The V gene is TRBV4-2, the J gene TRBJ2-6, with 7 bases fitting TRBD1. Germline assignment: CDR1 LGHNA and CDR2 YNFKEQ. Losses at the gene ends were 2 bases for V and 0 bases for J; bases not matched to a gene: 10. This CDR3 has 19 amino acids. CDR3 DNA sequence: TGTGCCAGCAGCCAACTCCCAACGGGACAGCACTCTGGGGCCAACGTCCTGACTTTC. It yields the protein CASSQLPTGQHSGANVLTF.

The CDR3 spells CASSLFDRNTEAFF. CDR3 coding DNA: TGTGCCAGCAGTCTCTTTGACCGGAACACTGAAGCTTTCTTT. The V call is TRBV9, the J call TRBJ1-1; no definite D call. The length of the CDR3 is 14 residues. With 5 bases removed from V and 1 base from J, the gap between germline ends came to 12 bases. Germline lookup yields CDR1 SGDLS and CDR2 YYNGEE.

The chain links TRBV28 to TRBJ1-3; D remains unclear. The CDR3 contains 17 residues. The germline V and J ends were trimmed by 5 bases and 0 bases, with 17 bases remaining between them. Germline values: CDR1 MDHEN, CDR2 SYDVKM. CDR3 sequence reads: CASSLHPIHDSGNTIYF. The CDR3 coding sequence is TGTGCCAGCAGTCTCCATCCAATCCATGACTCTGGAAACACCATATATTTT.

The genes are TRBV5-6 and TRBJ2-2; 8 bases match TRBD2. V trimming: 4 bases; J trimming: 0 bases; junction bases outside the gene matches: 2. The CDR3 runs to 15 residues. CDR1 SGHDT and CDR2 YYEEEE come from the germline V gene. The CDR3 reads CASSQGLANTGELFF. The CDR3 region has the DNA TGTGCCAGCAGCCAGGGACTAGCGAACACCGGGGAGCTGTTTTTT.

The J gene is TRBJ1-5, the V gene TRBV7-2; no definite D call. CDR3 length: 13 amino acids. Deletions cut 3 bases from V and 5 bases from J, with 8 bases between. Germline-derived CDR1 and CDR2 are SGHTA and FQGNSA. The CDR3 DNA reads TGTGCCAGCAGCTTCCTTTGGGATCAGCCCCAGCATTTT. As protein: CASSFLWDQPQHF.

V is TRBV5-4 and J is TRBJ1-1; 10 bases fit TRBD1. The CDR3 is made up of 14 amino acids. The junction had 5 bases not matched to a gene; V was cut back by 4 bases and J by 5 bases. Per the germline V gene, CDR1 is SGHNT and CDR2 is YYREEE (reference sequence). The DNA of the CDR3 is TGTGCCAGCAGCAATGACAGGGGGCGGACTGAAGCTTTCTTT. As protein: CASSNDRGRTEAFF.

The CDR3, as DNA: TGTGCCAGCAGTTGGGGCAGTAATGGTTCACCCCTCCACTTT. Translation: CASSWGSNGSPLHF. The rearrangement links TRBV28 to TRBJ1-6; maybe TRBD1 (5 bases). V lost 4 bases and J lost 9, with 13 bases in between. CDR3 size: 14 residues. Per the germline V gene, CDR1 is MDHEN and CDR2 is SYDVKM.

V and J are TRBV29-1 and TRBJ2-6; D is uncertain. The germline V gene encodes CDR1 SQVTM and CDR2 ANQGSEA. V was clipped by 4 bases and J by 6 bases, with 4 bases between them. CDR3 length equals 11 residues. CDR3 DNA sequence: TGCAGCGTTGTTACGGCCAACGTCCTGACTTTC. Its translation: CSVVTANVLTF.